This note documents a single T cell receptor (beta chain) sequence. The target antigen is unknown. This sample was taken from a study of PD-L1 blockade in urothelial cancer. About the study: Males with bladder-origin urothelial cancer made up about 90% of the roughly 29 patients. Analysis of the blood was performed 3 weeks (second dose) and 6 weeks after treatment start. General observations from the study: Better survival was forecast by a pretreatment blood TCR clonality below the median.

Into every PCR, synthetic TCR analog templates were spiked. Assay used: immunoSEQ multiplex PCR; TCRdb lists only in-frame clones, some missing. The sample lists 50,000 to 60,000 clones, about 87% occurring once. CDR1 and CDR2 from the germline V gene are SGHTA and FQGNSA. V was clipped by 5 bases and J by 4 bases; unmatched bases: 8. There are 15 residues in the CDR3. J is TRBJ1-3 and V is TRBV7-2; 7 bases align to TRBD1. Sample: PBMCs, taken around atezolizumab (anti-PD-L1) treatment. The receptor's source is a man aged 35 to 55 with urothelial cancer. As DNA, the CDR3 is TGTGCCAGCAGCATAGAGGGGGCGCGCGGAAACACCATATATTTT. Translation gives CASSIEGARGNTIYF.